This TCR beta chain was recorded in a study of blood T cell repertoires in COVID-19. Overall study: Acute and convalescent COVID-19 samples came from the United States, Italy and Spain. T cells, B-cell-depleted T cells, or PBMCs supplied cDNA or gDNA.

This clone was recorded once. Grouping used clinical history reported by participants in a survey and questionnaire. The CDR3 runs to 13 residues. Germline lookup yields CDR1 SNHLY and CDR2 FYNNEI. V lost 3 bases and J 5 bases, leaving 8 bases between the germline ends. Authors' processing steps: Reference gene primer amplification in the assay estimated nucleated cell counts. Generated by immunoSEQ multiplex PCR, the TCRdb table keeps only in-frame clones and is missing some. Clonal size and the V and J genes are those of that table, whereas D and trimming came from the DNA. This table holds a few hundred thousand clones, 85% to 90% found once.

The rearrangement joins TRBV2 to TRBJ1-5; no definite D call. The source of this sequence is a woman younger than 30 in a cohort exposed to, infected with or recovered from COVID-19 (not recorded which). The sample comprised PBMCs or T cells enriched from blood (not recorded which). DNA for the CDR3: TGTGCCAGCAGTGAGTCCGGGGATCAGCCCCAGCATTTT. It is translated as CASSESGDQPQHF.